This paragraph reports one T cell receptor (beta chain). This sample was included in a study of blood T cell repertoires in COVID-19. Authors' methods: Nucleated cell counts were estimated from reference gene primer amplification. The data were produced by immunoSEQ multiplex PCR, yet TCRdb's version contains in-frame clones alone and is incomplete. V, J and clone size reflect that table, while D and trimming were determined from the DNA. The sample yields roughly 190,000 clones, about 86% seen once. V lost 10 bases to trimming and J lost 4 bases, with 10 bases between them. Germline loops: CDR1 ENHRY, CDR2 SYGVKD. There are 12 residues in the CDR3. In terms of age and location, participants ranged from roughly 18 to 90 years and lived in under 30 US areas.

J is TRBJ1-4 and V is TRBV10-3; a possible D gene is TRBD1 (6 bases). Sequenced: PBMCs or T cells enriched from blood (not recorded which). The sequence was obtained from a middle-aged woman in a cohort exposed to, infected with or recovered from COVID-19 (not recorded which). The CDR3 nucleotides are TGTGCCACCGGACAGAGTAATGAAAAACTGTTTTTT. Its protein product is CATGQSNEKLFF.